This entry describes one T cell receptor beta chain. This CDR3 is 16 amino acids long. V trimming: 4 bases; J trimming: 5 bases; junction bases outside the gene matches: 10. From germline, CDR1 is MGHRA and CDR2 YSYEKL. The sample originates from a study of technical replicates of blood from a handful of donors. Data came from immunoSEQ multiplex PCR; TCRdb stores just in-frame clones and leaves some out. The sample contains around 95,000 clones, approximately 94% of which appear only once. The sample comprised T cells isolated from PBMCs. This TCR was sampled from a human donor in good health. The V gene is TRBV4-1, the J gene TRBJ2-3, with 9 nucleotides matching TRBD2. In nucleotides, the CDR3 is TGCGCCAGCAGCCCCTTACGCGGGGGGGCCTTAGATACGCAGTATTTT. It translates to CASSPLRGGALDTQYF.